This T cell receptor (beta chain) is from a study of blood T cell repertoires in COVID-19. At the level of the study: COVID-19 samples collected from the United States, Italy and Spain covered acute and convalescent phases. PBMCs, B-cell-depleted T cells, or T cells were the source of the cDNA or gDNA that made up the material.

Germline CDR1 and CDR2: SGHTA and FQGNSA. The germline V and J ends were trimmed by 1 base and 0 bases, with 13 bases remaining between them. The CDR3 totals 18 residues. In the original analysis: Scientists estimated how many nucleated cells there were by amplifying reference gene primers. Measured with immunoSEQ multiplex PCR; TCRdb has only the in-frame clones, and not every one. That table is the source of V, J and clone size, and D and trimming were worked out from the DNA. The profile shows roughly 220,000 clones, around 84% of them singletons. The rearrangement uses TRBV7-2 and TRBJ1-6; D is unclear. The sample was peripheral blood. The origin of this receptor is a man aged 25-45 years with active or convalescent COVID-19. Written as DNA, the CDR3 is TGTGCCAGCAGCTTAGTAGTAGGCGGTGGCTCCTATAATTCACCCCTCCACTTT. Amino acid sequence: CASSLVVGGGSYNSPLHF.